A single sample is the source of the 11 T cell receptor beta chains below, sequenced in a study of blood T cell repertoires in COVID-19 (dated by TCRdb to 2020 to 2022). Libraries came from the immunoSEQ multiplex PCR assay. In TCRdb, the immuneACCESS table is reduced to in-frame sequences with V and J assigned. These tables do not hold every clone; where another copy was compared, an unresolved V gene accounts for under half, and the others remain unexplained. For this sample the table gives about 210,000 clones, of which roughly 82% were detected only once. The top ten clonotypes cover about 12% of the sample. The sample was peripheral blood. Every receptor here comes from a woman in her forties with acute or convalescent COVID-19.

This clone was counted many times. V gene TRBV4-2 combines with J gene TRBJ1-5; 7 bases fit TRBD1. Per the germline V gene, CDR1 is LGHNA and CDR2 is YNFKEQ. This CDR3 region has 15 residues. With 4 bases clipped from V and 4 bases from J, the junction kept 7 bases outside the gene matches. In DNA, the CDR3 is TGTGCCAGCAGCCTGGGACAGAGAGTAAATCAGCCCCAGCATTTT. Protein: CASSLGQRVNQPQHF.

This rearrangement joins TRBV15 to TRBJ2-1; D is possibly TRBD1 (7 bases). This CDR3 has 15 amino acids. V shed 2 bases and J shed 9 bases, with 17 bases lying between them. Germline CDR1 and CDR2: LNHNV and YYDKDF (reference sequence). CDR3 amino acids: CATSRMPGGLVEQFF. The CDR3 bases are TGTGCCACCAGCAGAATGCCAGGGGGGCTCGTTGAGCAGTTCTTC.

This chain uses TRBV27 with TRBJ2-4, with 9 bases that match TRBD1. The V segment lost 5 bases and the J segment 1 base; nucleotides outside the gene matches: 15. The CDR3 covers 19 residues. The germline V gene encodes CDR1 MNHEY and CDR2 SMNVEV (reference sequence). The CDR3: CASSDSGTGRDLAKNIQYF. CDR3 nucleotides: TGTGCCAGCAGTGACTCCGGGACAGGGAGGGACTTGGCCAAAAACATTCAGTACTTC.

The chain recombines TRBV6-2 or TRBV6-3 with TRBJ2-7, with 13 bases lining up with TRBD2. Losses at the gene ends were 5 bases for V and 1 base for J; bases not matched to a gene: 8. In germline, CDR1 is MNHEY, CDR2 SVGEGT. The CDR3 is 17 amino acids. The CDR3 DNA sequence: TGTGCCAGCAGTGAGGGTAGGGGACTAGCGGGGTCCTACGAGCAGTACTTC. This sequence encodes CASSEGRGLAGSYEQYF.

The chain uses TRBV2 and TRBJ2-7, with TRBD1 matching 11 bases. CDR1 SNHLY and CDR2 FYNNEI come from the germline V gene. Germline trimming cut 7 bases from V and 3 bases from J; bases unmatched to any gene: 11. This CDR3 comprises 16 residues. CDR3 bases: TGTGCCAGCACCGCCGGGACAGGGGGAGGAATCTACGAGCAGTACTTC. The encoded protein is CASTAGTGGGIYEQYF.

V is TRBV15 and J is TRBJ2-3; D gene unclear. The CDR3 has 16 amino acids. Germline CDR1 is LNHNV and CDR2 is YYDKDF (reference sequence). Trimming removed 1 base at V and 1 base at J, with 12 bases between. The DNA of the CDR3 is TGTGCCACCAGCAGAGGCTTCCGAGGTGGCACAGATACGCAGTATTTT. Its protein product is CATSRGFRGGTDTQYF.

The genes are TRBV6-1 and TRBJ2-7, with TRBD2 matching over 7 bases. The CDR3 runs 15 residues. Germline CDR1 is MNHNS and CDR2 is SASEGT. J was trimmed by 4 bases and V by 2 bases; bases with no gene match: 8. In DNA form, the CDR3 reads TGTGCCAGCAGTGAATGGGAGGGAATTGGGTACGAGCAGTACTTC. As protein: CASSEWEGIGYEQYF.

The J gene is TRBJ1-2, the V gene TRBV3-1 (or the pseudogene TRBV3-2), with 12 positions matching TRBD1. CDR1 LGHDT and CDR2 YNNKEL come from the germline V gene (reference sequence). The CDR3 runs 19 residues. J was trimmed by 3 bases and V by 0 bases; bases with no gene match: 11. CDR3 bases: TGTGCCAGCAGCCAAGAATTTGGGGACAGGGGGCTTATCTACTATGGCTACACCTTC. Translation gives CASSQEFGDRGLIYYGYTF.

The V gene is TRBV5-1, the J gene TRBJ1-6; unclear D gene. The CDR3 spans 15 residues. V gave up 0 bases and J gave up 5 bases, with 9 bases separating them. From germline, CDR1 is SGHRS and CDR2 YFSETQ. The CDR3 here is CASSLDPSDNSPLHF. Written as DNA, the CDR3 is TGCGCCAGCAGCTTGGACCCAAGCGATAATTCACCCCTCCACTTT.

The CDR3 loop is CASSPRATSLKPNEKLFF. Written as DNA, the CDR3 is TGTGCCAGCAGTCCCAGGGCTACAAGCCTTAAGCCTAATGAAAAACTGTTTTTT. The chain uses TRBV6-6 and TRBJ1-4, with TRBD1 as a possible D gene (5 bases). Trimming stripped 5 bases from V and 3 bases from J, with 22 bases between. From germline, CDR1 is MNHNY and CDR2 SVGAGI (reference sequence). The CDR3 runs 18 residues.

V is TRBV6-2 or TRBV6-3 and J is TRBJ2-1; D gene unclear. The CDR3 has 13 amino acids. Germline loops: CDR1 MNHEY, CDR2 SVGEGT. With 2 bases removed from V and 7 bases from J, the gap between germline ends came to 9 bases. The CDR3 loop is CASSYEVKNEQFF. In nucleotides, the CDR3 is TGTGCCAGCAGTTACGAGGTTAAGAATGAGCAGTTCTTC.